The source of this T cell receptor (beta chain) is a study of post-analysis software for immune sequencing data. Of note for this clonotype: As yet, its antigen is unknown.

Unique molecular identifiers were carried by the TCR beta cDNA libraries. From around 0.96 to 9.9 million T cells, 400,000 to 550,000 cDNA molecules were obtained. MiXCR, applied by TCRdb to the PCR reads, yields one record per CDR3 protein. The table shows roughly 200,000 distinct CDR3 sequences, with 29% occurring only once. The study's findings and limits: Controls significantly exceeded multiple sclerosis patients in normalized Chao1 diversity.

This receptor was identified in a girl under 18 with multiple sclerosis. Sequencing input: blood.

In nucleotides, the CDR3 is TGCGCCAGCGGAGTATACTACAATCCCGGGGAGCTGTTTTTT. Translating it yields CASGVYYNPGELFF. The chain is built from TRBV5-1 and TRBJ2-2; D is uncertain. Germline-derived CDR1 and CDR2 are SGHRS and YFSETQ. V lost 7 bases and J 6 bases, leaving 16 bases between the germline ends. The CDR3 spans 14 residues. Combining the CDR3 with reference TRBV5-1 and TRBJ2-2 gives the whole variable domain KAGVTQTPRYLIKTRGQQVTLSCSPISGHRSVSWYQQTPGQGLQFLFEYFSETQRNKGNFPGRFSGRQFSNSRSEMNVSTLELGDSALYLCASGVYYNPGELFFGEGSRLTVL.